The T cell receptor (beta chain) described here comes from a study of breast tumors, draining lymph nodes, adjacent tissues. General observations from the study: The data were judged consistent with most tumor T cells coming from lymph node and expanding in tumor.

TCRdb re-derived calls from the multiplex PCR reads in MiXCR, one entry per CDR3 protein. The sample gives about 12,000 distinct CDR3 sequences, about 50% of which show up once; approximately 41% is in the top ten. The CDR3 spans 15 residues. Deletions cut 3 bases from V and 5 bases from J, with 15 bases between. This clonotype has ten or more counts. Its target is not known. J is TRBJ2-3 and V is TRBV12-3 or TRBV12-4; no clear D gene. The source is a female donor with breast cancer. Some clones in this sample may be carry-over from other donors' samples. The sequencing input was tumor-adjacent breast tissue. CDR3 sequence: CASSFYRTAGDTQYF. The CDR3 bases are TGTGCCAGCAGTTTCTATCGGACCGCCGGAGATACGCAGTATTTT.